This is a list of T cell receptor beta chains from one sample in a study of patients and donors after allogeneic stem cell transplantation. Each CDR3 protein is one row after TCRdb ran MiXCR on the RT-PCR reads. The sample lists around 200,000 distinct CDR3 sequences; less than 50% were seen once. The sample consisted of blood, either unsorted or a sorted T cell fraction (not recorded which). These TCRs come from a human donor who was either an allogeneic HSCT recipient or a stem cell or donor lymphocyte infusion donor (not recorded which). It is not recorded whose cells these are; they may come from a transplant donor. Both conserved end residues are part of each CDR3. Each record gives: V gene, clone size, D gene, J gene, CDR3 length, CDR3 protein, CDR3 DNA. The D gene is left open where the match is weak. For some rows the clone size is stated as once, few or many, or as a class when expanded; others skip it.

>TRBV7-7|NA|NA|TRBJ2-1|13
CASSFNRNNEQFF
TGTGCCAGCAGCTTCAACAGGAACAATGAGCAGTTCTTC
>TRBV5-1|once|NA|TRBJ2-3|14
CASSLGQPLDTQYF
TGCGCCAGCAGCTTGGGACAGCCATTAGATACGCAGTATTTT
>TRBV4-2|few|TRBD2|TRBJ2-7|16
CASSQDEASGTYEQYF
TGTGCCAGCAGCCAAGATGAGGCTAGCGGGACCTACGAGCAGTACTTC
>TRBV20-1|few|NA|TRBJ2-2|15
CSARVGTRNTGELFF
TGCAGTGCTAGAGTGGGGACACGCAACACCGGGGAGCTGTTTTTT
>TRBV7-2|NA|NA|TRBJ2-1|15
CASSLLAGRYNEQFF
TGTGCCAGCAGCCTCCTGGCCGGACGGTACAATGAGCAGTTCTTC
>TRBV7-9|NA|NA|TRBJ1-2|14
CASSSYTTDYGYTF
TGTGCCAGCAGCTCCTACACGACAGACTATGGCTACACCTTC
>TRBV27|few|TRBD1|TRBJ1-1|13
CASNRGGNTEAFF
TGTGCCAGCAACAGGGGGGGGAACACTGAAGCTTTCTTT
>TRBV4-1|NA|NA|TRBJ1-1|15
CASSQATRVGKRAFF
TGCGCCAGCAGCCAAGCTACCCGGGTGGGTAAAAGGGCTTTCTTT
>TRBV21-1|few|NA|TRBJ1-6|12
CASSSPRAPLHF
TGTGCCAGCAGCTCCCCCAGGGCACCCCTCCACTTT
>TRBV3-1|NA|NA|TRBJ2-4|15
CASSQQGLAKNIQYF
TGTGCCAGCAGCCAACAGGGTCTAGCCAAAAACATTCAGTACTTC
>TRBV24-1|NA|NA|TRBJ1-1|14
CATSDFGPDSEAFF
TGTGCCACCAGTGATTTTGGGCCAGACAGTGAAGCTTTCTTT
>TRBV7-9|NA|NA|TRBJ1-1|15
CASSLAGGGRTEAFF
TGTGCCAGCAGCTTAGCGGGCGGGGGAAGAACTGAAGCTTTCTTT
>TRBV13|few|NA|TRBJ1-4|14
CASKTSGFGEKLFF
TGTGCCAGCAAAACTTCGGGCTTTGGTGAAAAACTGTTTTTT
>TRBV29-1|NA|NA|TRBJ1-2|14
CSVYTGSLNYGYTF
TGCAGCGTTTACACAGGGTCGCTTAACTATGGCTACACCTTC
>TRBV5-6|NA|NA|TRBJ2-7|16
CASSGVRGLRPYEQYF
TGTGCCAGCAGCGGTGTGCGGGGACTTAGACCCTACGAGCAGTACTTC
>TRBV20-1|NA|NA|TRBJ1-2|14
CSARDLRGGYGYTF
TGCAGTGCTAGAGATCTTAGAGGAGGCTATGGCTACACCTTC
>TRBV25-1|once|TRBD1|TRBJ2-5|12
CAITDREETQYF
TGTGCCATTACGGACAGGGAGGAGACCCAGTACTTC
>TRBV29-1|NA|NA|TRBJ1-1|13
CSVGRDMNTEAFF
TGCAGCGTCGGCCGAGACATGAACACTGAAGCTTTCTTT
>TRBV25-1|NA|TRBD1|TRBJ1-5|12
CASSEGGQSQHF
TGTGCCAGCAGTGAAGGGGGACAGAGCCAGCATTTT
>TRBV10-3|few|NA|TRBJ1-3|14
CAIAKESSGNTIYF
TGTGCCATCGCCAAGGAGAGCTCTGGAAACACCATATATTTT
>TRBV12-3/TRBV12-4|NA|NA|TRBJ1-1|14
CASSLKGLNTEAFF
TGTGCCAGCAGTTTAAAAGGGCTGAACACTGAAGCTTTCTTT
>TRBV11-2|NA|NA|TRBJ2-2|12
CASSLWTGELFF
TGTGCCAGCAGCTTATGGACCGGGGAGCTGTTTTTT
>TRBV11-2|NA|NA|TRBJ1-5|13
CASSLSLYQPQHF
TGTGCCAGCAGCTTATCTTTGTATCAGCCCCAGCATTTT
>TRBV29-1|NA|TRBD1|TRBJ2-5|12
CSVSTGQETQYF
TGCAGCGTATCGACAGGGCAAGAGACCCAGTACTTC
>TRBV11-2|NA|NA|TRBJ1-2|14
CASSLVWGPYGYTF
TGTGCCAGCAGCTTAGTTTGGGGCCCGTATGGCTACACCTTC
>TRBV12-3/TRBV12-4|NA|TRBD2|TRBJ2-1|14
CASSLLAGGDEQFF
TGTGCCAGCAGTTTATTGGCGGGGGGGGATGAGCAGTTCTTC
>TRBV27|NA|NA|TRBJ1-2|14
CASSLSAGKGGYTF
TGTGCCAGCAGTTTATCGGCGGGAAAAGGCGGCTACACCTTC
>TRBV28|NA|NA|TRBJ1-5|15
CASSLGGRGYQPQHF
TGTGCCAGCAGTCTAGGTGGACGGGGGTACCAGCCCCAGCATTTT
>TRBV5-1|NA|NA|TRBJ2-1|17
CASSLALKRFSYNEQFF
TGCGCCAGCAGCTTGGCCCTAAAGCGTTTTTCCTACAATGAGCAGTTCTTC
>TRBV12-3/TRBV12-4|few|NA|TRBJ1-5|13
CASTSGSNQPQHF
TGTGCCAGCACCTCAGGGTCCAATCAGCCCCAGCATTTT
>TRBV20-1|few|NA|TRBJ1-3|14
CSASGSRSGNTIYF
TGCAGTGCCTCCGGGAGTCGTTCTGGAAACACCATATATTTT
>TRBV6-5|few|TRBD2|TRBJ2-3|16
CASSLGLAGAGDTQYF
TGTGCCAGCAGCCTCGGACTAGCGGGGGCGGGGGATACGCAGTATTTT
>TRBV5-5|NA|TRBD1|TRBJ1-2|14
CASSPRDRAPRHIF
TGTGCCAGCAGCCCCCGGGACAGGGCTCCCAGGCACATCTTC
>TRBV11-2|NA|NA|TRBJ1-2|18
CASSITHPTATAVYGYTF
TGTGCCAGCAGCATAACCCATCCCACAGCGACAGCGGTCTATGGCTACACCTTC
>TRBV5-1|NA|NA|TRBJ2-7|15
CASSFSTGPLYEQYF
TGCGCCAGCAGCTTCTCCACCGGGCCGTTATACGAGCAGTACTTC
>TRBV4-3|few|NA|TRBJ1-3|16
CASSQEQGLAGNTIYF
TGCGCCAGCAGCCAAGAGCAGGGACTGGCTGGAAACACCATATATTTT
>TRBV29-1|few|NA|TRBJ1-1|12
CSVAPTNTEAFF
TGCAGCGTTGCACCAACGAACACTGAAGCTTTCTTT
>TRBV4-1|few|TRBD2|TRBJ2-1|17
CASSRRLAGDSYNEQFF
TGCGCCAGCAGCCGAAGACTAGCGGGAGATTCCTACAATGAGCAGTTCTTC
>TRBV7-2|few|NA|TRBJ1-5|13
CASSLDEGRPQHF
TGTGCCAGCAGCTTAGATGAGGGCCGGCCCCAGCATTTT
>TRBV7-8|NA|NA|TRBJ1-5|15
CASSLVDRVNQPQHF
TGTGCCAGCAGCTTAGTGGACAGAGTCAATCAGCCCCAGCATTTT
>TRBV5-1|few|NA|TRBJ1-1|15
CASSLQGGPNTEAFF
TGCGCCAGCAGCCTACAGGGAGGGCCGAACACTGAAGCTTTCTTT
>TRBV20-1|NA|NA|TRBJ1-6|13
CSAHRDINSPLHF
TGCAGTGCTCACAGGGACATAAATTCACCCCTCCACTTT
>TRBV12-3/TRBV12-4|NA|NA|TRBJ1-6|13
CASRSNYNSPLHF
TGTGCCAGCAGGAGTAACTATAATTCACCCCTCCACTTT
>TRBV18|few|NA|TRBJ1-5|16
CASSLNPTGANQPQHF
TGTGCCAGCTCACTGAACCCGACAGGAGCGAATCAGCCCCAGCATTTT
>TRBV4-3|NA|TRBD1|TRBJ1-2|16
CASSQRVQGFPYGYTF
TGCGCCAGCAGCCAGCGCGTACAGGGGTTTCCCTATGGCTACACCTTC
>TRBV4-1|few|TRBD2|TRBJ2-7|16
CASSQASSGRSYEQYF
TGCGCCAGCAGCCAAGCCTCTAGCGGACGCTCCTACGAGCAGTACTTC
>TRBV6-4|NA|NA|TRBJ1-2|15
CASSPDGTQNYGYTF
TGTGCCAGCAGCCCCGACGGGACGCAGAACTATGGCTACACCTTC
>TRBV12-3/TRBV12-4|NA|TRBD1|TRBJ2-5|14
CASSLGQAQGTQYF
TGTGCCAGCAGTCTCGGACAGGCCCAAGGGACCCAGTACTTC
>TRBV25-1|NA|NA|TRBJ1-1|14
CASTLGGALTEAFF
TGTGCCAGCACCCTGGGGGGAGCCCTCACTGAAGCTTTCTTT
>TRBV18|NA|TRBD2|TRBJ2-7|14
CASSPSGLAFEQYF
TGTGCCAGCTCACCCTCGGGACTAGCGTTCGAGCAGTACTTC
>TRBV20-1|NA|NA|TRBJ2-4|13
CSARPWGLVQGYF
TGCAGTGCTAGACCATGGGGCCTAGTTCAGGGGTACTTC
>TRBV28|NA|NA|TRBJ1-4|15
CASSSFQSTNEKLFF
TGTGCCAGCAGTTCCTTCCAGTCAACTAATGAAAAACTGTTTTTT
>TRBV28|NA|TRBD1|TRBJ1-2|14
CASSLPGGRYGYTF
TGTGCCAGCAGTTTACCAGGGGGGCGATATGGCTACACCTTC
>TRBV12-3/TRBV12-4|few|NA|TRBJ2-7|13
CASSLDGHWGQYF
TGTGCCAGCAGCCTGGACGGGCATTGGGGGCAGTACTTC
>TRBV27|NA|NA|TRBJ2-7|15
CASSLTAGAPYEQYF
TGTGCCAGCAGTTTGACGGCGGGGGCCCCCTACGAGCAGTACTTC
>TRBV5-1|NA|TRBD1|TRBJ1-1|13
CASSPDRGIEAFF
TGCGCCAGCAGCCCTGACAGGGGGATAGAAGCTTTCTTT
>TRBV6-5|few|NA|TRBJ2-5|15
CASSYSRVSQETQYF
TGTGCCAGCAGTTACTCCAGGGTCAGTCAAGAGACCCAGTACTTC